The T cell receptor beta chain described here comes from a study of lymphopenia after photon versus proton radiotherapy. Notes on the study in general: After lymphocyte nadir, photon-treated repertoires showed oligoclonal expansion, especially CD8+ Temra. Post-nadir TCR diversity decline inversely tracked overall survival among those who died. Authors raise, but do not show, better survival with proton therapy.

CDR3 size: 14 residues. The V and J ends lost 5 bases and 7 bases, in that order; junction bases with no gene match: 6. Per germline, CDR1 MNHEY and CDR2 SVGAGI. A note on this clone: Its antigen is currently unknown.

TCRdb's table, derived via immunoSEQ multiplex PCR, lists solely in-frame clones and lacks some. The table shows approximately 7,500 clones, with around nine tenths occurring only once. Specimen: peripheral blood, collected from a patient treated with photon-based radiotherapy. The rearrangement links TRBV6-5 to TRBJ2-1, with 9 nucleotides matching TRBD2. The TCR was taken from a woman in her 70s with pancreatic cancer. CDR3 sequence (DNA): TGTGCCAGCAGTCGCGGGAGGGCCGGGAATGAGCAGTTCTTC. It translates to CASSRGRAGNEQFF.